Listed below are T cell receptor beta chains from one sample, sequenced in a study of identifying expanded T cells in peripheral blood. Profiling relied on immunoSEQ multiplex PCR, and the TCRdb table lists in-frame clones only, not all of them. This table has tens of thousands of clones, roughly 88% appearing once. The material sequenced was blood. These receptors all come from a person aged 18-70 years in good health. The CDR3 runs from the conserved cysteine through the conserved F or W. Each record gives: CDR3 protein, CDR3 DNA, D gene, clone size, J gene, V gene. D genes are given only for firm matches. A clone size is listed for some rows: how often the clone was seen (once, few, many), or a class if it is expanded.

cdr3_aa: CASSESRASGAFYEQYF
cdr3_nt: TGCGCCAGCAGTGAGTCAAGGGCTAGCGGGGCCTTCTACGAGCAGTACTTC
d_call: TRBD2
clone_size: NA
j_call: TRBJ2-7
v_call: TRBV10-1

cdr3_aa: CASSQEIAANTGELFF
cdr3_nt: TGCGCCAGCAGCCAAGAGATAGCGGCGAACACCGGGGAGCTGTTTTTT
d_call: NA
clone_size: NA
j_call: TRBJ2-2
v_call: TRBV4-1

cdr3_aa: CATSRELNQPQHF
cdr3_nt: TGTGCCACCAGCAGGGAACTAAATCAGCCCCAGCATTTT
d_call: NA
clone_size: NA
j_call: TRBJ1-5
v_call: TRBV15

cdr3_aa: CASSQDFGEGRFYEQYF
cdr3_nt: TGTGCCAGCAGCCAAGATTTCGGGGAGGGGAGGTTCTACGAGCAGTACTTC
d_call: TRBD2
clone_size: NA
j_call: TRBJ2-7
v_call: TRBV4-2

cdr3_aa: CASGPPLAVSYNEQFF
cdr3_nt: TGTGCCAGCGGCCCGCCCTTGGCGGTTTCCTACAATGAGCAGTTCTTC
d_call: NA
clone_size: few
j_call: TRBJ2-1
v_call: TRBV5-4

cdr3_aa: CASSPRSSSYNEQFF
cdr3_nt: TGTGCCAGCAGCCCGAGGAGTAGCTCCTACAATGAGCAGTTCTTC
d_call: NA
clone_size: NA
j_call: TRBJ2-1
v_call: TRBV9

cdr3_aa: CASSQDDRGYEQYF
cdr3_nt: TGCGCCAGCAGCCAAGATGACAGGGGGTACGAGCAGTACTTC
d_call: TRBD1
clone_size: NA
j_call: TRBJ2-7
v_call: TRBV4-3

cdr3_aa: CASSYSSNQPQHF
cdr3_nt: TGTGCCAGCAGTTACTCTAGCAATCAGCCCCAGCATTTT
d_call: NA
clone_size: NA
j_call: TRBJ1-5
v_call: TRBV6-5

cdr3_aa: CASTGTGGDEQYF
cdr3_nt: TGTGCCAGTACCGGGACAGGGGGAGACGAGCAGTACTTC
d_call: TRBD1
clone_size: NA
j_call: TRBJ2-7
v_call: TRBV6-5

cdr3_aa: CASSVDGTNTEAFF
cdr3_nt: TGTGCCAGCAGCGTAGACGGGACAAACACTGAAGCTTTCTTT
d_call: NA
clone_size: NA
j_call: TRBJ1-1
v_call: TRBV9

cdr3_aa: CASSQETYEQYF
cdr3_nt: TGTGCCAGCAGCCAAGAGACTTACGAGCAGTACTTC
d_call: NA
clone_size: NA
j_call: TRBJ2-7
v_call: TRBV14

cdr3_aa: CASFQVADEQYF
cdr3_nt: TGTGCCAGCTTCCAAGTGGCCGACGAGCAGTACTTC
d_call: NA
clone_size: NA
j_call: TRBJ2-7
v_call: TRBV5-8

cdr3_aa: CAWSAGSNEKLFF
cdr3_nt: TGTGCCTGGAGTGCAGGGTCTAATGAAAAACTGTTTTTT
d_call: NA
clone_size: NA
j_call: TRBJ1-4
v_call: TRBV30

cdr3_aa: CASSRGPRETQYF
cdr3_nt: TGTGCCAGTAGTAGGGGACCTAGGGAGACCCAGTACTTC
d_call: NA
clone_size: NA
j_call: TRBJ2-5
v_call: TRBV19

cdr3_aa: CASKGSGPAYNEQFF
cdr3_nt: TGCGCCAGCAAGGGTAGCGGGCCCGCCTACAATGAGCAGTTCTTC
d_call: TRBD2
clone_size: NA
j_call: TRBJ2-1
v_call: TRBV5-1

cdr3_aa: CASSSGQGGSYNEQFF
cdr3_nt: TGTGCCAGCAGCTCGGGACAGGGCGGCTCCTACAATGAGCAGTTCTTC
d_call: TRBD1
clone_size: NA
j_call: TRBJ2-1
v_call: TRBV5-6

cdr3_aa: CSVAPGSEKLFF
cdr3_nt: TGCAGCGTTGCGCCAGGGTCTGAAAAACTGTTTTTT
d_call: NA
clone_size: NA
j_call: TRBJ1-4
v_call: TRBV29-1

cdr3_aa: CASSYRGGGMETQYF
cdr3_nt: TGTGCCAGCAGTTACAGGGGAGGCGGGATGGAGACCCAGTACTTC
d_call: NA
clone_size: NA
j_call: TRBJ2-5
v_call: TRBV6-5

cdr3_aa: CAISGESGDRETQYF
cdr3_nt: TGTGCCATCAGTGGTGAGAGCGGGGATCGAGAGACCCAGTACTTC
d_call: TRBD2
clone_size: NA
j_call: TRBJ2-5
v_call: TRBV10-3

cdr3_aa: CASRQRGLTYNEQFF
cdr3_nt: TGTGCCAGCAGGCAGAGGGGATTGACCTACAATGAGCAGTTCTTC
d_call: NA
clone_size: NA
j_call: TRBJ2-1
v_call: TRBV28

cdr3_aa: CASSLVSGSSAKNIQYF
cdr3_nt: TGTGCCAGCAGCTTAGTGTCCGGGAGTTCGGCCAAAAACATTCAGTACTTC
d_call: NA
clone_size: NA
j_call: TRBJ2-4
v_call: TRBV7-9

cdr3_aa: CAISVGNEQFF
cdr3_nt: TGTGCCATCAGTGTTGGTAATGAGCAGTTCTTC
d_call: NA
clone_size: NA
j_call: TRBJ2-1
v_call: TRBV10-3

cdr3_aa: CASSLIGTDNYGYTF
cdr3_nt: TGTGCCAGCAGCTTGATCGGGACAGACAACTATGGCTACACCTTC
d_call: TRBD1
clone_size: NA
j_call: TRBJ1-2
v_call: TRBV5-6

cdr3_aa: CASSLEEGSPLHF
cdr3_nt: TGCGCCAGCAGCTTGGAGGAGGGTTCACCCCTCCACTTT
d_call: NA
clone_size: NA
j_call: TRBJ1-6
v_call: TRBV5-1

cdr3_aa: CASSRGQGRADTQYF
cdr3_nt: TGTGCCAGCTCTCGAGGACAGGGAAGGGCAGATACGCAGTATTTT
d_call: TRBD1
clone_size: few
j_call: TRBJ2-3
v_call: TRBV18

cdr3_aa: CASSIVGTGSATYEQYF
cdr3_nt: TGTGCCAGTAGTATAGTGGGGACAGGGAGTGCGACCTACGAGCAGTACTTC
d_call: TRBD1
clone_size: NA
j_call: TRBJ2-7
v_call: TRBV19

cdr3_aa: CASSSDLITDTQYF
cdr3_nt: TGTGCCAGCAGCTCTGACTTGATCACAGATACGCAGTATTTT
d_call: NA
clone_size: NA
j_call: TRBJ2-3
v_call: TRBV7-2

cdr3_aa: CASMVWPSNRGTGTDTQYF
cdr3_nt: TGCGCCAGCATGGTTTGGCCCTCTAACCGGGGGACCGGTACAGATACGCAGTATTTT
d_call: NA
clone_size: NA
j_call: TRBJ2-3
v_call: TRBV5-1

cdr3_aa: CASSENWQGNEQYF
cdr3_nt: TGTGCCAGCAGTGAAAACTGGCAGGGCAACGAGCAGTACTTC
d_call: NA
clone_size: few
j_call: TRBJ2-7
v_call: TRBV6-1

cdr3_aa: CAIGSGRNTGELFF
cdr3_nt: TGTGCCATCGGGAGCGGGCGGAACACCGGGGAGCTGTTTTTT
d_call: NA
clone_size: NA
j_call: TRBJ2-2
v_call: TRBV28

cdr3_aa: CASTDSGTDTQYF
cdr3_nt: TGTGCCAGCACTGACTCCGGCACAGATACGCAGTATTTT
d_call: NA
clone_size: NA
j_call: TRBJ2-3
v_call: TRBV6-1

cdr3_aa: CASSFLRWGELFF
cdr3_nt: TGTGCCAGCAGCTTCTTAAGATGGGGGGAGCTGTTTTTT
d_call: NA
clone_size: NA
j_call: TRBJ2-2
v_call: TRBV11-1

cdr3_aa: CASSLLGQGGKNIQYF
cdr3_nt: TGTGCCAGCAGCTTATTAGGACAGGGAGGCAAAAACATTCAGTACTTC
d_call: TRBD1
clone_size: many
j_call: TRBJ2-4
v_call: TRBV7-9

cdr3_aa: CASSQEGGGGSHEQYF
cdr3_nt: TGTGCCAGCAGCCAAGAAGGCGGCGGGGGTTCCCACGAGCAGTACTTC
d_call: TRBD2
clone_size: NA
j_call: TRBJ2-7
v_call: TRBV4-2

cdr3_aa: CASSLIEGFTDTQYF
cdr3_nt: TGTGCCAGCAGCTTAATTGAGGGTTTTACAGATACGCAGTATTTT
d_call: NA
clone_size: NA
j_call: TRBJ2-3
v_call: TRBV7-9

cdr3_aa: CASSQVLAGVTTYNEQFF
cdr3_nt: TGCGCCAGCAGCCAAGTACTAGCGGGGGTAACCACCTACAATGAGCAGTTCTTC
d_call: TRBD2
clone_size: NA
j_call: TRBJ2-1
v_call: TRBV4-1

cdr3_aa: CASSSRTGQDYEQYF
cdr3_nt: TGTGCCAGCAGCAGTCGGACAGGACAGGACTACGAGCAGTACTTC
d_call: TRBD1
clone_size: once
j_call: TRBJ2-7
v_call: TRBV6-5

cdr3_aa: CASSPGGNAEKLFF
cdr3_nt: TGTGCCAGCTCACCAGGGGGGAACGCTGAAAAACTGTTTTTT
d_call: NA
clone_size: NA
j_call: TRBJ1-4
v_call: TRBV18

cdr3_aa: CASSLTAQETQYF
cdr3_nt: TGTGCCAGCAGTTTGACAGCCCAAGAGACCCAGTACTTC
d_call: NA
clone_size: NA
j_call: TRBJ2-5
v_call: TRBV28

cdr3_aa: CASRPDSGNQPQHF
cdr3_nt: TGCGCCAGCAGACCGGACTCGGGCAATCAGCCCCAGCATTTT
d_call: NA
clone_size: NA
j_call: TRBJ1-5
v_call: TRBV5-1

cdr3_aa: CASSQHGQAAYEQYF
cdr3_nt: TGCGCCAGCAGCCAACACGGACAGGCCGCCTACGAGCAGTACTTC
d_call: TRBD1
clone_size: NA
j_call: TRBJ2-7
v_call: TRBV4-1

cdr3_aa: CASSSGGGTGELFF
cdr3_nt: TGTGCCAGCAGCTCAGGGGGTGGGACCGGGGAGCTGTTTTTT
d_call: TRBD1
clone_size: NA
j_call: TRBJ2-2
v_call: TRBV5-4

cdr3_aa: CAISGGYGYTF
cdr3_nt: TGTGCCATCTCAGGGGGATATGGCTACACCTTC
d_call: TRBD1
clone_size: NA
j_call: TRBJ1-2
v_call: TRBV28

cdr3_aa: CASSLGGGGSYNSPLHF
cdr3_nt: TGTGCCAGCAGCTTAGGGGGCGGCGGCTCCTATAATTCACCCCTCCACTTT
d_call: NA
clone_size: NA
j_call: TRBJ1-6
v_call: TRBV7-9

cdr3_aa: CASTSDRNTGELFF
cdr3_nt: TGTGCCAGCACTTCCGACAGGAACACCGGGGAGCTGTTTTTT
d_call: NA
clone_size: NA
j_call: TRBJ2-2
v_call: TRBV6-5

cdr3_aa: CASSYDRGGPYEQYF
cdr3_nt: TGTGCCAGCAGTTACGACCGGGGCGGACCCTACGAGCAGTACTTC
d_call: NA
clone_size: NA
j_call: TRBJ2-7
v_call: TRBV6-6

cdr3_aa: CASSMKRMAGIPLHF
cdr3_nt: TGTGCCAGTAGTATGAAGAGGATGGCAGGGATCCCCCTCCACTTT
d_call: NA
clone_size: NA
j_call: TRBJ1-6
v_call: TRBV19

cdr3_aa: CASSQEQRYSYNEQFF
cdr3_nt: TGCGCCAGCAGCCAAGAGCAGCGGTACAGTTACAATGAGCAGTTCTTC
d_call: NA
clone_size: NA
j_call: TRBJ2-1
v_call: TRBV4-3

cdr3_aa: CASSLLGQVDLSYNSPLHF
cdr3_nt: TGTGCCAGCAGCTTACTGGGACAGGTCGATTTGTCCTATAATTCACCCCTCCACTTT
d_call: TRBD1
clone_size: NA
j_call: TRBJ1-6
v_call: TRBV7-8

cdr3_aa: CATSRAKSLDTQYF
cdr3_nt: TGTGCCACCAGCAGAGCTAAGTCCCTAGATACGCAGTATTTT
d_call: NA
clone_size: NA
j_call: TRBJ2-3
v_call: TRBV15

cdr3_aa: CASSPMGGTDHYEQYF
cdr3_nt: TGTGCCAGCAGTCCGATGGGGGGGACAGATCACTACGAGCAGTACTTC
d_call: NA
clone_size: NA
j_call: TRBJ2-7
v_call: TRBV28

cdr3_aa: CASSFRLAGGEQYF
cdr3_nt: TGTGCCAGCAGTTTCCGACTAGCGGGGGGCGAGCAGTACTTC
d_call: TRBD2
clone_size: NA
j_call: TRBJ2-7
v_call: TRBV28

cdr3_aa: CASSLPLDRFSYEQYF
cdr3_nt: TGTGCCAGCAGTTTACCACTGGACAGGTTTTCCTACGAGCAGTACTTC
d_call: TRBD1
clone_size: NA
j_call: TRBJ2-7
v_call: TRBV28

cdr3_aa: CASSLGGRIETQYF
cdr3_nt: TGTGCCAGCAGCTTAGGGGGGAGGATAGAGACCCAGTACTTC
d_call: NA
clone_size: NA
j_call: TRBJ2-5
v_call: TRBV7-6

cdr3_aa: CASSDLTGYNEQFF
cdr3_nt: TGTGCCAGCAGCGATCTAACAGGTTACAATGAGCAGTTCTTC
d_call: NA
clone_size: NA
j_call: TRBJ2-1
v_call: TRBV5-4

cdr3_aa: CASSLESQTQYF
cdr3_nt: TGTGCCAGCAGCTTGGAATCGCAGACCCAGTACTTC
d_call: NA
clone_size: NA
j_call: TRBJ2-5
v_call: TRBV5-5

cdr3_aa: CASSYTLEEAFDNEQFF
cdr3_nt: TGTGCCAGCAGCTACACCCTTGAGGAAGCGTTCGACAATGAGCAGTTCTTC
d_call: NA
clone_size: NA
j_call: TRBJ2-1
v_call: TRBV9